This T cell receptor (beta chain) was sequenced for a study of blood T cell repertoires in COVID-19. As for the study in general: Samples of COVID-19 (acute and convalescent) were obtained from the United States, Italy and Spain. T cells, B-cell-depleted T cells, or PBMCs provided the cDNA or gDNA that served as material.

CDR1 is MNHEY and CDR2 is SVGAGI in the germline V gene. V was trimmed by 6 bases and J by 0 bases, leaving 15 bases between them. The CDR3 extends over 15 amino acids. In the authors' workflow: Using reference gene primer amplification, nucleated cell counts were estimated. Libraries were prepared by immunoSEQ multiplex PCR; TCRdb keeps only in-frame clonotypes and omits some of them. V and J calls and clone size are as listed in that table; D and trimming were resolved from the DNA. The sample holds roughly 200,000 clones; approximately 78% are singletons and the top ten take 7.5% to 9.5%. Followed longitudinally, the Seattle patients had been enrolled during active infection.

The J gene is TRBJ2-7, the V gene TRBV6-5, with TRBD2 as a possible D gene (5 bases). The TCR was taken from a woman of 80 years or more with COVID-19, enrolled during active disease. Sequencing was done on a sample of peripheral blood. The CDR3 here is CASSLLTMISYEQYF. The CDR3 bases are TGTGCCAGCAGCCTCCTGACTATGATCTCCTACGAGCAGTACTTC.